This is a list of T cell receptor beta chains from one sample in a study of Graves' ophthalmopathy and Graves' hyperthyroidism. TCRdb re-analysed the multiplex PCR reads in MiXCR, keeping a single row per CDR3 protein. Of 650,000 to 900,000 distinct CDR3 sequences listed, roughly two fifths are singletons. Sequencing was performed on peripheral blood. Source of these receptors: an adult man with Graves' ophthalmopathy. The CDR3 runs from the conserved cysteine through the conserved F or W. The D gene is left open where the match is weak. Rows may omit the clone size; those that give it use once, few, many or a size class.

d_call,clone_size,j_call,v_call,cdr3_aa,cdr3_nt
TRBD1,many,TRBJ2-1,TRBV10-3,CASNDREDNEQFF,TGTGCCAGCAACGACAGGGAAGACAATGAGCAGTTCTTC
TRBD1,-,TRBJ1-2,TRBV10-3,CAIRPGQGSYYGYTF,TGTGCCATCAGACCGGGACAGGGATCCTACTATGGCTACACCTTC
-,many,TRBJ1-1,TRBV2,CAISDSDTEAFF,TGTGCCATCTCAGACAGCGACACTGAAGCTTTCTTT
TRBD1,-,TRBJ1-1,TRBV2,CASSAKTGGVPEAFF,TGTGCCAGCAGTGCGAAGACAGGGGGGGTCCCTGAAGCTTTCTTT
TRBD1,-,TRBJ1-4,TRBV7-6,CASSVTTGVAGEKLFF,TGTGCCAGCAGCGTGACTACAGGGGTGGCAGGGGAAAAACTGTTTTTT
-,once,TRBJ1-1,TRBV15,CATSRGTGKGEAFF,TGTGCCACCAGCAGAGGGACGGGAAAGGGTGAAGCTTTCTTT
-,-,TRBJ1-2,TRBV15,CATSSLSMGAGDGYTF,TGTGCCACCAGCAGTTTATCGATGGGGGCAGGGGATGGCTACACCTTC
TRBD1,many,TRBJ1-1,TRBV2,CASKGGRNTEAFF,TGTGCCAGCAAAGGGGGCCGGAACACTGAAGCTTTCTTT
TRBD2,-,TRBJ2-1,TRBV29-1,CSAASPAGGDNEQFF,TGCAGCGCCGCGTCCCCAGCGGGAGGTGACAATGAGCAGTTCTTC
TRBD1,many,TRBJ2-2,TRBV10-3,CAIRTGGEDTGELFF,TGTGCCATCCGGACAGGGGGCGAGGACACCGGGGAGCTGTTTTTT
TRBD1,-,TRBJ2-7,TRBV9,CASSVTPDRVGEQYF,TGTGCCAGCAGCGTAACCCCCGACAGGGTCGGGGAGCAGTACTTC
-,-,TRBJ2-7,TRBV2,CASSKALEGNEQYF,TGTGCCAGCAGTAAGGCACTAGAGGGGAACGAGCAGTACTTC
TRBD1,-,TRBJ1-2,TRBV5-4,CASSLGSSFGTDNYGYTF,TGTGCCAGCAGCTTAGGCAGTAGTTTCGGGACAGATAACTATGGCTACACCTTC
TRBD1,-,TRBJ2-5,TRBV19,CASSGTAPETQYF,TGTGCCAGTAGCGGGACAGCACCAGAGACCCAGTACTTC
-,-,TRBJ1-4,TRBV14,CASSQGPKDYGLFF,TGTGCCAGCAGCCAAGGGCCGAAGGATTATGGGCTGTTTTTT
-,-,TRBJ1-3,TRBV29-1,CSVEDRLGNTIYF,TGCAGCGTTGAAGATCGGCTAGGGAACACCATATATTTT
-,-,TRBJ2-1,TRBV29-1,CSVEDWRSNNEQFF,TGCAGCGTTGAAGATTGGCGCAGCAACAATGAGCAGTTCTTC
-,-,TRBJ1-1,TRBV7-9,CAWIWGGTEAFF,TGTGCCTGGATATGGGGTGGGACTGAAGCTTTCTTT
-,-,TRBJ1-5,TRBV24-1,CASSPRDGYSNQPQHF,TGTGCCAGCAGTCCAAGGGACGGATATAGCAATCAGCCCCAGCATTTT
-,-,TRBJ2-7,TRBV7-2,CASSYPGDKQYF,TGTGCCAGCAGCTACCCCGGGGACAAGCAGTACTTC
TRBD2,-,TRBJ2-3,TRBV20-1,CGYLAGGAMSDTQYF,TGCGGGTACCTAGCGGGAGGGGCCATGTCAGATACGCAGTATTTT
-,-,TRBJ1-5,TRBV24-1,CATSTPLGDGGYQPQHF,TGTGCCACCAGCACCCCACTAGGGGACGGCGGATATCAGCCCCAGCATTTT
TRBD2,-,TRBJ2-1,TRBV2,CASRGLAGGHNEQFF,TGTGCCAGCAGGGGACTAGCGGGAGGGCACAATGAACAGTTCTTC
-,many,TRBJ2-7,TRBV15,CATSRGEGVDEQYF,TGTGCCACCAGCAGAGGTGAGGGCGTCGACGAGCAGTACTTC
TRBD2,many,TRBJ2-5,TRBV7-3,CASSPVRGGRETQYF,TGTGCCAGCAGCCCTGTACGGGGGGGCCGAGAGACCCAGTACTTC
TRBD2,few,TRBJ2-7,TRBV11-2,CASSLGDGGSYEQYF,TGTGCCAGCAGCTTGGGCGACGGGGGGTCCTACGAGCAGTACTTC
-,few,TRBJ1-1,TRBV20-1,CSASQGVFNTEAFF,TGCAGTGCTAGCCAGGGAGTATTCAACACTGAAGCTTTCTTT
TRBD2,-,TRBJ2-3,TRBV5-1,CASSSWAGGPADTQYF,TGCGCCAGCAGCTCCTGGGCGGGAGGGCCCGCAGATACGCAGTATTTT
-,-,TRBJ2-3,TRBV7-9,CASSLGSTYTDTQYF,TGTGCCAGCAGCTTAGGGTCGACCTACACAGATACGCAGTATTTT
TRBD1,few,TRBJ2-2,TRBV7-3,CASSPWDRDTGELFF,TGTGCCAGCAGCCCCTGGGACAGGGACACCGGGGAGCTGTTTTTT
-,-,TRBJ1-2,TRBV3-1,CASSHPARAGYGYTF,TGTGCCAGCAGCCACCCCGCCAGGGCTGGCTATGGCTACACCTTC
-,few,TRBJ2-3,TRBV19,CASSPQGSVQYF,TGTGCCAGTAGTCCCCAGGGTTCGGTTCAGTATTTT
TRBD1,-,TRBJ1-3,TRBV11-2,CASSFGQALSGNTIYF,TGTGCCAGCAGCTTTGGACAGGCGCTCTCTGGAAACACCATATATTTT
TRBD1,-,TRBJ2-3,TRBV7-9,CASSSSGGARTDTQYF,TGTGCCAGCAGCTCCTCAGGGGGCGCGCGGACAGATACGCAGTATTTT
-,many,TRBJ1-6,TRBV12-3/TRBV12-4,CASSFWGSPLHF,TGTGCCAGCAGTTTTTGGGGTTCACCCCTCCACTTT
-,-,TRBJ2-2,TRBV25-1,CASSDWTDDMTGELFF,TGTGCCAGCAGTGACTGGACAGACGACATGACCGGGGAGCTGTTTTTT
-,few,TRBJ1-3,TRBV25-1,CASSPRPSSGNTIYF,TGTGCCAGCAGTCCCCGTCCTTCCTCTGGAAACACCATATATTTT
TRBD1,-,TRBJ1-2,TRBV9,CASSAYRGIGYTF,TGTGCCAGCAGCGCATACAGGGGGATTGGCTACACCTTC
TRBD1,many,TRBJ1-4,TRBV10-3,CAISETTGGIEKLFF,TGTGCCATCAGTGAGACGACAGGGGGCATTGAAAAACTGTTTTTT
-,many,TRBJ1-1,TRBV28,CASSLDRLLWAFF,TGTGCCAGCAGTTTAGACAGGCTGTTATGGGCTTTCTTT
-,-,TRBJ1-3,TRBV6-9,CASSYPTAGYF,TGTGCCAGCAGTTATCCGACAGCAGGATATTTT
-,-,TRBJ1-2,TRBV10-3,CASKKQNQLYGYTF,TGTGCCAGCAAGAAGCAGAATCAGCTCTATGGCTACACCTTC
TRBD1,once,TRBJ1-2,TRBV2,CASSEDRGYPNYGYTF,TGTGCCAGCAGTGAGGACAGGGGGTATCCTAACTATGGCTACACCTTC
TRBD1,many,TRBJ1-5,TRBV15,CATSNRDRLNQPQHF,TGTGCCACCAGCAACCGGGACAGGCTTAATCAGCCCCAGCATTTT
-,many,TRBJ1-3,TRBV7-2,CASSTHRNTIYF,TGTGCCAGCAGCACTCACAGGAACACCATATATTTT
TRBD1,-,TRBJ1-5,TRBV20-1,CSAAGTGDNQPQHF,TGCAGTGCTGCCGGGACAGGGGATAACCAGCCCCAGCATTTT
-,-,TRBJ1-2,TRBV6-5,CASSYTGTHPGGYTF,TGTGCCAGCAGTTACACCGGGACGCACCCTGGCGGCTACACCTTC